This T cell receptor (beta chain) was sequenced for a study of blood T cell repertoires in COVID-19 (dated by TCRdb to 2018 to 2021). Some background on the complete study: The collaborator samples originated in the United States, Italy and Spain and spanned the acute and convalescent phases of COVID-19. A de-identified subject ID, COVID-19 status, age in years and sex were almost always included in the sample metadata. Where available, HLA class I and class II types were obtained from metadata supplied by the sample provider rather than from assay-based typing. A freely available public database, intended as a resource for researchers studying the immune response to SARS-CoV-2, is where the repertoires were released. Samples were obtained from the ongoing ImmuneRACE study (first 160 participants) and from approximately 1,200 subjects provided by 6 global collaborators. Deeply sampled blood TCRbeta repertoires from subjects exposed to, actively infected with, or recovered from COVID-19 were included in the dataset. The material from the prospective study consisted of cDNA or gDNA derived from T cells, B-cell-depleted T cells, or PBMCs. The investigation overall reported the following: The quantity of clinical and demographic metadata differed by source and by participant and was supplied without curation.

Samples from volunteer blood donors who had recovered from COVID-19 were contributed by a second Seattle source. The collaborating institutions used their own protocols to collect whole blood in K2EDTA tubes. For TCRbeta analysis, collaborators shipped samples as frozen whole blood, isolated PBMCs, or DNA extracted from either of those sample types. From the cysteine up to the phenylalanine, the CDR3 has a length of 16 residues. Only the CDR3 DNA stays, 48 bases, in frame from base 1. The germline V gene gives CDR1 as SGDLS and CDR2 as YYNGEE. V is trimmed back by 4 bases and J by 5 bases, and the junction contains 11 bases that no gene match accounts for. For this clone: Its binding antigen is unknown. No clone much larger than this one lies a single base away; base qualities are absent.

TCRbeta CDR3 regions were amplified from genomic DNA by means of the immunoSEQ Assay, a bias-controlled multiplex PCR. Regarding the original processing steps: The number of nucleated cells in each sample was estimated from the amplification of reference gene primers within the assay. Sequence reads were collapsed and filtered to measure the absolute abundance of every unique TCRbeta CDR3 rearrangement. For each sample, productive Simpson clonality was calculated by taking the square root of Simpson's diversity index across productive rearrangements. The source is immuneACCESS, and TCRdb retained only in-frame sequences with V and J called. Part of the clones is not carried over; for the studies checked, unresolved V genes explain less than half of this, and the remainder is unexplained. Clone size and the V and J calls come from that table; the DNA yielded D and trimming. A total of roughly 250,000 clones appear in this sample, about four fifths of them only once. The top ten clonotypes cover about 1.5% of the sample.

This receptor chain uses TRBV9 and TRBJ2-5, with 10 junctional bases fitting TRBD2. This TCR came from a woman between 40 and 50 years old who had recovered from COVID-19. What was sequenced was peripheral blood. The bases read TGTGCCAGCAGCCGTTCCGGGACTAGCGCTTCCGAGACCCAGTACTTC. This translates into CASSRSGTSASETQYF. Full variable domain (CDR3 extended with the reference TRBV9 and TRBJ2-5 proteins): DSGVTQTPKHLITATGQRVTLRCSPRSGDLSVYWYQQSLDQGLQFLIQYYNGEERAKGNILERFSAQQFPDLHSELNLSSLELGDSALYFCASSRSGTSASETQYFGPGTRLLVL.